The clone carrying this T cell receptor (beta chain) has just a few counts. What it binds is unknown. Next came a second PCR, run for about 6 to 11 cycles, which used a sample-barcoded 5' primer along with a J-beta primer mix. Each sample provided no less than 2.5 million CDR3-containing paired-end reads. MiXCR was run by TCRdb on the 5' RACE reads, yielding one entry per CDR3 protein. The sample consists of some 1.4 million distinct CDR3 sequences, approximately 42% of them appearing once. This specimen comes from a study of blood T cells in healthy people across ages. Notes on the study in general: Older individuals had lower TCR beta diversity per million T cells (the decline was roughly linear).

Specimen: blood. The sequence was collected from a woman under 30 in good health.

CDR3 nucleotide sequence: TGCGCCAGCAGCCAGGCAGGCGGATTGGACTATGGCTACACCTTC. It codes for CASSQAGGLDYGYTF. This chain links TRBV4-1 with TRBJ1-2; unclear D gene. V shed 3 bases and J shed 3 bases, with 14 bases lying between them. The CDR3 consists of 15 residues. Germline values: CDR1 MGHRA, CDR2 YSYEKL.